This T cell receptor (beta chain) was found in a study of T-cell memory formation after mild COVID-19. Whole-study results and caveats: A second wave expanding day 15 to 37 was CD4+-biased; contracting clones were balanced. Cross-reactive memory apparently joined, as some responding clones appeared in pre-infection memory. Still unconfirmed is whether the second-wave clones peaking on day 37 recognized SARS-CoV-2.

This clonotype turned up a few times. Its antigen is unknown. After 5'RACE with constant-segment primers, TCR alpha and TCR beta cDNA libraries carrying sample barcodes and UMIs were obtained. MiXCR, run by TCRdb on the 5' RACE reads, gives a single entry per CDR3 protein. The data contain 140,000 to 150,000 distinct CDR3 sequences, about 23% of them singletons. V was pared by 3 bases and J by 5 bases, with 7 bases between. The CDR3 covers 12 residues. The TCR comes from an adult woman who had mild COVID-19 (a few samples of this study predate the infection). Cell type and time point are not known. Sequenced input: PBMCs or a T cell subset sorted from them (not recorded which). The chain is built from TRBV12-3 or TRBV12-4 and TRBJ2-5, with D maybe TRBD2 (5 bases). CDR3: CASSFWEETQYF. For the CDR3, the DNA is TGTGCCAGCAGTTTTTGGGAGGAGACCCAGTACTTC.